This T cell receptor (beta chain) originates from a study of OX40 agonist ivuxolimab in advanced cancers. Study-wide context: Dose-escalation subjects each had hepatocellular carcinoma, melanoma, renal cell or head and neck cancer. Study-wide findings and caveats: On average, CD8+ T cells showed a greater number of expanded clones than CD4+. Among the least clonally expanded were partial responders at 0.1-3.0 mg/kg.

V was pared by 4 bases and J by 5 bases, with 18 bases between. The CDR3 length is 15 residues. CDR1 is LNHNV and CDR2 is YYDKDF in the germline V gene (reference sequence). As for this clone: Its antigen is undetermined. The sample has other DNA sequences that encode this CDR3 too.

Clones were read by immunoSEQ multiplex PCR, and TCRdb kept only the in-frame ones, dropping some. The data hold roughly 63,000 clones, with around 86% observed a single time. Patients were ineligible given autoimmune disease history or systemic immunosuppression. The TCR originated in an adult with an advanced solid tumor such as melanoma, head and neck, liver or kidney cancer. Sequenced material: CD4+ or CD8+ T cells sorted from blood, taken in a trial of the OX40 agonist ivuxolimab. The chain joins TRBV15 to TRBJ2-7; D assignment may be TRBD1 or TRBD2 (6 bases each). DNA of the CDR3: TGTGCCACCAGCAACCGACAGGCGGGGAGGAACGAGCAGTACTTC. It encodes CATSNRQAGRNEQYF.